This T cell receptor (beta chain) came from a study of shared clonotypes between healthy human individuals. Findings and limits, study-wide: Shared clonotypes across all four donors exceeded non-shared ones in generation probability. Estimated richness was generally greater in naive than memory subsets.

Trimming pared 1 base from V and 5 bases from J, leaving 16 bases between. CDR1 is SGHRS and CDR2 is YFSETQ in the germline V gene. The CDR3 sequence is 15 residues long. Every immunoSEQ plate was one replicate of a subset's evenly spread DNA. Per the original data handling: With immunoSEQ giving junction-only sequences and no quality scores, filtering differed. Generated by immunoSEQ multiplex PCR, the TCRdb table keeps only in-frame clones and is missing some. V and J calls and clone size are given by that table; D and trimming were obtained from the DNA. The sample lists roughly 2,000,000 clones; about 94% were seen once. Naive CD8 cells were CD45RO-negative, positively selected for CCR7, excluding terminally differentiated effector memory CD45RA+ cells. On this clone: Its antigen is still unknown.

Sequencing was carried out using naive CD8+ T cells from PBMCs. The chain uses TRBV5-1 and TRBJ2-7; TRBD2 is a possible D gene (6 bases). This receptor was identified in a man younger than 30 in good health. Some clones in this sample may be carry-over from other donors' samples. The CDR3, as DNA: TGCGCCAGCAGCTTGTACGGGACGCCGGGGGACGAGCAGTACTTC. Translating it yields CASSLYGTPGDEQYF.